This TCR beta chain was obtained from a study of T cell responses to AZD1222 COVID-19 vaccine. Study results and caveats: A rise in Spike-specific TCR breadth and depth followed two AZD1222 doses. White British ancestry dominated among donors, who included more females, and clonal diversity was possibly underestimated.

This clone appeared a single time. Its matching antigen is unknown. TCRdb's copy holds only in-frame clones and misses some; the assay was immunoSEQ multiplex PCR. The sample has around 150,000 clones, roughly 92% seen once. The CDR3 length is 15 residues. The V gene end was trimmed by 5 bases and the J gene end by 9 bases; junction bases not matched to a gene: 10. From germline, CDR1 is MNHEY and CDR2 SMNVEV (reference sequence). This receptor was identified in an adult who received the AZD1222 COVID-19 vaccine. Source: peripheral blood, taken 28 days after the second AZD1222 dose. V usage is TRBV27 and J usage is TRBJ1-6; 7 bases are shared with TRBD1. CDR3 in amino acids: CASSPQGGVGSPLHF. For the CDR3, the DNA is TGTGCCAGCAGTCCCCAGGGGGGGGTGGGTTCACCCCTCCACTTT.